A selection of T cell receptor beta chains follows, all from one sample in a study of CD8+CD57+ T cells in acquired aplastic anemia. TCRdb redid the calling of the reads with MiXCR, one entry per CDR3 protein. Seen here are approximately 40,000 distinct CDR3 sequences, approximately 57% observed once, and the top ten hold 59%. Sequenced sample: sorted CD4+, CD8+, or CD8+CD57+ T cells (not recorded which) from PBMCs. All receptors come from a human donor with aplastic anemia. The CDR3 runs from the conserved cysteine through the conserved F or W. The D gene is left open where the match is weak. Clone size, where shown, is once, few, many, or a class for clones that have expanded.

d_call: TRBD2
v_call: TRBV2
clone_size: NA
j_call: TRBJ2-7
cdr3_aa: CASSEEAGGYEQYF
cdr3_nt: TGTGCCAGCAGTGAAGAAGCGGGAGGATACGAGCAGTACTTC

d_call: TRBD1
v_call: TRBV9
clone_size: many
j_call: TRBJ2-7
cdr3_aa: CASSVDPGDRRDEQYF
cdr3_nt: TGTGCCAGCAGCGTAGACCCAGGGGACAGAAGAGACGAGCAGTACTTC

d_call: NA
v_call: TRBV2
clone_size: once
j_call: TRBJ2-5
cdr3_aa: CASSDEGGETQYF
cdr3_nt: TGTGCCAGCAGTGATGAAGGGGGGGAGACCCAGTACTTC

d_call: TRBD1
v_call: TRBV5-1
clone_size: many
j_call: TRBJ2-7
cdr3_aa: CASSFAGTGYEQYF
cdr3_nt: TGCGCCAGCAGCTTTGCCGGGACAGGTTACGAGCAGTACTTC

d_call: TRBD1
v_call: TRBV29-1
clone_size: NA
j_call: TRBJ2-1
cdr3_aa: CSVGGGTGLPQGNEQFF
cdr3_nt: TGCAGCGTGGGGGGAGGGACAGGGTTACCACAGGGCAATGAGCAGTTCTTC

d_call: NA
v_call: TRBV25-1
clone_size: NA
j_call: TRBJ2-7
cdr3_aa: CASSRGDEQYF
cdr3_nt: TGTGCCAGCAGTAGGGGGGACGAGCAGTACTTC

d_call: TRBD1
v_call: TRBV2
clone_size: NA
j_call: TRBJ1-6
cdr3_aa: CASSYRGPSYNSPLHF
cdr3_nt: TGTGCCAGCAGTTACAGGGGGCCGTCCTATAATTCACCCCTCCACTTT

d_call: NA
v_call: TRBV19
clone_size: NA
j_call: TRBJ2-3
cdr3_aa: CASAATDTQYF
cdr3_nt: TGTGCCAGCGCAGCCACAGATACGCAGTATTTT

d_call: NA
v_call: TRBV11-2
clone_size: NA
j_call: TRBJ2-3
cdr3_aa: CASSLGGGAGDTQYF
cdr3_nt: TGTGCCAGCAGCTTGGGCGGCGGGGCCGGGGATACGCAGTATTTT

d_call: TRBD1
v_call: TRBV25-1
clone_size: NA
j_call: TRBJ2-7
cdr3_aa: CASSDPGQFDEQYF
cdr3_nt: TGTGCCAGCAGTGACCCGGGACAGTTCGACGAGCAGTACTTC

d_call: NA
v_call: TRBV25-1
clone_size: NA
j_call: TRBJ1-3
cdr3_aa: CASSEPPGRPSGNTIYF
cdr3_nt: TGTGCCAGCAGTGAACCCCCGGGGCGGCCCTCTGGAAACACCATATATTTT

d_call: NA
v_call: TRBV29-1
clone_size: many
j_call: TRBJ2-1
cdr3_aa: CSGQGNNEQFF
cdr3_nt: TGCAGCGGCCAGGGGAACAATGAGCAGTTCTTC

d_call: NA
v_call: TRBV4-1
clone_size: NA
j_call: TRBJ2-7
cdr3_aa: CASSQVVGGLGYEQYF
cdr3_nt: TGCGCCAGCAGCCAAGTCGTCGGGGGCCTAGGCTACGAGCAGTACTTC

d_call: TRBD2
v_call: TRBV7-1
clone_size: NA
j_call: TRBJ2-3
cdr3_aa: CASSSQRGLAGGRTDTQYF
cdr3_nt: TGTGCCAGCAGCTCCCAGAGAGGACTAGCGGGGGGACGCACAGATACGCAGTATTTT

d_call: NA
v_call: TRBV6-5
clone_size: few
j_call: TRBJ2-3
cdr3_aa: CASSYSWGLSTDTRYF
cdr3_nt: TGTGCCAGCAGTTACTCGTGGGGCCTTAGCACAGATACGCGGTATTTT

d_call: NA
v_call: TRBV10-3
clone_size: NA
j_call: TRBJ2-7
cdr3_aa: CAISDGLGGYEQYF
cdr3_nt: TGTGCCATCAGTGATGGTCTAGGCGGGTACGAGCAGTACTTC

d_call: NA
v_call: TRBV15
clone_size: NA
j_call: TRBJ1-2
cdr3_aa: CATSRDFSAVGGYTF
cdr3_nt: TGTGCCACCAGCAGAGATTTTTCGGCTGTCGGTGGCTACACCTTC

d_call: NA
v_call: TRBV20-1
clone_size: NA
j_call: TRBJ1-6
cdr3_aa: CSASPQRFGAPYNSPLHF
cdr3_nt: TGCAGTGCTAGCCCTCAAAGATTTGGGGCCCCCTATAATTCACCCCTCCACTTT

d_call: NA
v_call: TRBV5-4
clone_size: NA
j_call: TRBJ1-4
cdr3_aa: CASSQGRVEELFF
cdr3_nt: TGTGCCAGCAGCCAGGGACGGGTTGAAGAACTGTTTTTT

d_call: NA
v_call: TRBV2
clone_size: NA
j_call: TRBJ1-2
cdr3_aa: CASSELGSYGYTF
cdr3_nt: TGTGCCAGCAGTGAATTGGGGAGCTATGGCTACACCTTC

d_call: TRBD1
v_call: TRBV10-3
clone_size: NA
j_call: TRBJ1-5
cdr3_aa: CAISESTGRANQPQHF
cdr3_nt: TGTGCCATCAGTGAGTCGACAGGGAGGGCCAATCAGCCCCAGCATTTT

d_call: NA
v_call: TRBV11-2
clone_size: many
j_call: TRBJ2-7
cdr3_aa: CASSPASYEQYF
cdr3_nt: TGTGCCAGCAGCCCCGCCTCCTACGAGCAGTACTTC

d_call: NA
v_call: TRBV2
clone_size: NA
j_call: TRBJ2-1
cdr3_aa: CASSPIRGLNEQFF
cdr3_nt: TGTGCCAGCAGTCCCATTCGGGGGCTCAATGAGCAGTTCTTC

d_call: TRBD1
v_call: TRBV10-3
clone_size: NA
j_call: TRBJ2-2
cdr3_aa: CAISPVLDRGHSGELFF
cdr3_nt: TGTGCCATCAGTCCCGTCCTTGACAGGGGCCATAGCGGGGAGCTGTTTTTT

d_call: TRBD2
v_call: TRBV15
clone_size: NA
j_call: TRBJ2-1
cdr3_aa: CATSRESGGATYNEQFF
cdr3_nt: TGTGCCACCAGCAGAGAGAGCGGGGGGGCCACCTACAATGAGCAGTTCTTC

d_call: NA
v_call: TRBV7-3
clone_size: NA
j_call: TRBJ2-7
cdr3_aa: CASDARGSSEQYF
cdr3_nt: TGTGCCAGCGACGCCAGGGGTTCCTCCGAGCAGTACTTC

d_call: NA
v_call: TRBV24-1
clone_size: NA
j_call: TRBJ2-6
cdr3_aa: CATSPSPSGANVLTF
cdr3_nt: TGTGCCACCAGTCCCTCTCCCTCTGGGGCCAACGTCCTGACTTTC

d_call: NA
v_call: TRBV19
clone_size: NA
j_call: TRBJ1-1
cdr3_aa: CASSLGGSREAFF
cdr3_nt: TGTGCCAGCAGCTTAGGCGGATCCCGTGAAGCTTTCTTT

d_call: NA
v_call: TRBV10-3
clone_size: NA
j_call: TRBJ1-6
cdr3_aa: CAISEKANTGISPLHF
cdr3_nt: TGTGCCATCAGTGAAAAGGCTAACACAGGGATTTCACCCCTCCACTTT

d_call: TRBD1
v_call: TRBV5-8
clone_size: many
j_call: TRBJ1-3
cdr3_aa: CASRRDSQTGNTIYF
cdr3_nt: TGTGCCAGCAGACGGGACAGCCAAACGGGAAACACCATATATTTT

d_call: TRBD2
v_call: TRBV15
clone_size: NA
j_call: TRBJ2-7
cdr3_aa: CATSRDLNSGGHEQYF
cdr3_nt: TGTGCCACCAGCAGAGATCTTAACAGCGGGGGCCACGAGCAGTACTTC

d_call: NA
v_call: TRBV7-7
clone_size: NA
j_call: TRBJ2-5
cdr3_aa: CASSRRDEETQYF
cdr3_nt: TGTGCTAGCAGTCGGAGGGACGAGGAGACCCAGTACTTC

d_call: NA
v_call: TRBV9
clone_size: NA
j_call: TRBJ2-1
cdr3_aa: CASSSQGQVGYNEQFF
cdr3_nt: TGTGCCAGCAGCTCTCAAGGGCAGGTTGGCTACAATGAGCAGTTCTTC

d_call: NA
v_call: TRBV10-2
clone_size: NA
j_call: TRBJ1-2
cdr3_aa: CASSEAGVRGYTF
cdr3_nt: TGCGCCAGCAGTGAGGCAGGGGTACGGGGCTACACCTTC

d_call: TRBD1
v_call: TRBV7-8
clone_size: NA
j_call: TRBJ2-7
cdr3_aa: CASSSSPGQFDEQYF
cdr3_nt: TGTGCCAGCAGCAGCAGCCCGGGACAGTTCGACGAGCAGTACTTC

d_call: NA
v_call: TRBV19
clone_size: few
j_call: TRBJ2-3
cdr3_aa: CASSRGLPGVDTQYF
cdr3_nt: TGTGCCAGTAGCCGCGGACTGCCCGGAGTTGATACGCAGTATTTT

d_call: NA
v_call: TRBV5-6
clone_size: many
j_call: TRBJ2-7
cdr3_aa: CASSLGVSQFGQYF
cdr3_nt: TGTGCCAGCAGCTTGGGGGTTAGCCAGTTTGGGCAGTACTTC

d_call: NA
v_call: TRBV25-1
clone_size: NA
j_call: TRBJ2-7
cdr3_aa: CASTLRSAISEQYF
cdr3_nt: TGTGCCAGCACCTTAAGGAGCGCCATATCTGAGCAGTACTTC

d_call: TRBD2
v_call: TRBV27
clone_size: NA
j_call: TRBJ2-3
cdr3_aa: CASSLSSGGLTDTQYF
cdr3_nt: TGTGCCAGCAGTTTATCCAGCGGGGGCCTCACAGATACGCAGTATTTT

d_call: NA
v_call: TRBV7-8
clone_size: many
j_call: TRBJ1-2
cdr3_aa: CASSLKAQAFNYGYTF
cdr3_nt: TGTGCCAGCAGCTTAAAGGCCCAGGCGTTTAACTATGGCTACACCTTC

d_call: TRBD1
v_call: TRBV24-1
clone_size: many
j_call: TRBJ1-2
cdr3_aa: CATSDSSRAGGERGYTF
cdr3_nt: TGTGCCACCAGTGATTCGTCCAGAGCAGGGGGCGAAAGGGGCTACACCTTC

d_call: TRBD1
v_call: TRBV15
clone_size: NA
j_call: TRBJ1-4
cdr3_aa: CATSSPRTGTEYEKLFF
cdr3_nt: TGTGCCACCAGCAGTCCCCGGACAGGGACTGAGTATGAAAAACTGTTTTTT

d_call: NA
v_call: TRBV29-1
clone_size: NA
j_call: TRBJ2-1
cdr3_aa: CSADGFQEVYNEQFF
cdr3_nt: TGCAGCGCTGATGGGTTTCAAGAGGTGTACAATGAGCAGTTCTTC

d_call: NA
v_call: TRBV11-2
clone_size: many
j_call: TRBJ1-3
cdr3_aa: CASSLGGAASGNTIYF
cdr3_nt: TGTGCCAGCAGCTTGGGGGGGGCAGCCTCTGGAAACACCATATATTTT

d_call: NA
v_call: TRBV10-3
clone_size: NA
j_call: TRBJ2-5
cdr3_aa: CAISGVNVQETQYF
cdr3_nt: TGTGCCATCAGTGGGGTAAACGTCCAAGAGACCCAGTACTTC

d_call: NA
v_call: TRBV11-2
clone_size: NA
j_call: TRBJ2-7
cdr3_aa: CASSSQTASYEQYF
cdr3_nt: TGCGCCAGCAGCTCCCAGACAGCCTCCTACGAGCAGTACTTC

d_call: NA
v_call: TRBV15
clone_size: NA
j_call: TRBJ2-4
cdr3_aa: CATSRGGYEQYF
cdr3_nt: TGTGCCACCAGCAGAGGGGGGTATGAGCAGTACTTC

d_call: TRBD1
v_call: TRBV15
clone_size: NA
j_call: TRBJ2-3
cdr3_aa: CATSRDLGQGALRSTDTQYF
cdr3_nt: TGTGCCACCAGCAGAGATTTGGGACAGGGGGCACTTCGGAGCACAGATACGCAGTATTTT

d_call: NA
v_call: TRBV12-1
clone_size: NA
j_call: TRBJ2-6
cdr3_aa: CASSSLPGQGPCGANVLTF
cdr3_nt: TGTGCCAGCAGCTCTTTGCCGGGACAGGGGCCATGTGGGGCCAACGTCCTGACTTTC

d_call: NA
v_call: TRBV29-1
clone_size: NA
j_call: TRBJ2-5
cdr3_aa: CSVEESGQPLGTQYF
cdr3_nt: TGCAGCGTTGAAGAGTCTGGTCAGCCCCTAGGGACCCAGTACTTC

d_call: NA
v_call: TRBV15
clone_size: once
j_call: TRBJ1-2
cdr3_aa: CATSRERPSFYGYTF
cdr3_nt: TGTGCCACCAGCAGAGAGCGACCGTCGTTCTATGGCTACACCTTC

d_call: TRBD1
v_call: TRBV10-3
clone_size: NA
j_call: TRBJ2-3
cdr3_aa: CAISGGDRGTDTQYF
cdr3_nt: TGTGCCATCAGTGGAGGGGACAGGGGCACAGATACGCAGTATTTT

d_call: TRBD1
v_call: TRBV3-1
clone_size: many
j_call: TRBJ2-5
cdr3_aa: CASSQESRTGGKTQYF
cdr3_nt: TGTGCCAGCAGCCAAGAATCCCGGACAGGGGGTAAGACCCAGTACTTC

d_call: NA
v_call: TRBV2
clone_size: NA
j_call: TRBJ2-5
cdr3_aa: CAGKPGRGSETQYF
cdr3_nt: TGTGCCGGTAAACCGGGACGGGGGTCTGAGACCCAGTACTTC